The 27 T cell receptor beta chains below come from one sample, sequenced in a study of control samples from healthy donors and cancer patients. Sequencing was performed with immunoSEQ multiplex PCR; in TCRdb, only in-frame clones are kept and a portion is missing. This table holds approximately 49,000 clones, 70% to 90% found once. What was sequenced was PBMCs. Receptors were obtained from a woman in her forties or fifties with lung cancer.

The V call is TRBV29-1, the J call TRBJ2-2, with D possibly matching TRBD1 (5 bases). The CDR3 sequence is 11 residues long. Trimming pared 7 bases from V and 7 bases from J, leaving 10 bases between. From germline, CDR1 is SQVTM and CDR2 ANQGSEA. The CDR3 region has the DNA TGCAGCGGCGACAGCGACGGGGAGCTGTTTTTT. Translating it yields CSGDSDGELFF.

CDR3 region: CASSYSRGLYNSPLHF. Here the CDR3 DNA reads TGTGCCAGCAGTTACTCACGGGGCCTCTATAATTCACCCCTCCACTTT. V is TRBV6-5 and J is TRBJ1-6; weak D call: TRBD1 (5 bases). This CDR3 spans 16 amino acids. CDR1 MNHEY and CDR2 SVGAGI come from the germline V gene. Trimming shortened V by 0 bases and J by 3 bases, and 9 bases separated the two germline ends.

The chain couples TRBV7-2 to TRBJ2-7, with D uncertain. This CDR3 comprises 14 residues. Germline V gives CDR1 SGHTA, CDR2 FQGNSA. Trimming removed 0 bases from V and 7 bases from J, with 13 bases in between. The CDR3 region has the DNA TGTGCCAGCAGCTTAGCGCTTGCCCCCGGGGAGCAGTACTTC. Protein: CASSLALAPGEQYF.

V is TRBV7-9 and J is TRBJ2-1; D gene uncertain. V was pared by 2 bases and J by 0 bases, with 17 bases between. Germline values: CDR1 SEHNR, CDR2 FQNEAQ (reference sequence). The CDR3 sequence is 18 residues long. In DNA form, the CDR3 reads TGTGCCAGCAGCTTAAGTACAGTATCCTTAAGCTCCTACAATGAGCAGTTCTTC. Its protein product is CASSLSTVSLSSYNEQFF.

The chain has TRBV5-1 and TRBJ2-1, with D perhaps matching TRBD1 (6 bases). Deletions cut 2 bases from V and 7 bases from J, with 16 bases between. CDR1 and CDR2 from the germline V gene are SGHRS and YFSETQ. The CDR3 spans 15 residues. The CDR3 sequence is CASSLQGWGLNEQFF. In nucleotides, the CDR3 is TGCGCCAGCAGCTTACAGGGATGGGGTCTGAATGAGCAGTTCTTC.

Remarks on this clone: At one end, the junction sequence differs from germline, possibly due to a read error. This sequence joins TRBV12-3 or TRBV12-4 and TRBJ1-1, with 7 bases matching TRBD1. CDR3 length: 12 amino acids. In DNA, the CDR3 is TGTGCCAGCAGTTTAAGGAACCGGGACAGCCTATTT. Translating gives CASSLRNRDSLF.

The rearrangement joins TRBV5-1 to TRBJ2-6; the match to TRBD1 covers 9 bases. The CDR3 is 18 residues long. V lost 2 bases, J lost 1 base, and 7 bases stayed unmatched. Per germline, CDR1 SGHRS and CDR2 YFSETQ. CDR3 bases: TGCGCCAGCAGCTTAATGACCGGGACAGGGTCTGGGGCCAACGTCCTGACTTTC. Protein product: CASSLMTGTGSGANVLTF.

The chain recombines TRBV10-3 with TRBJ2-2; D could derive from TRBD1 or TRBD2 (6 bases each). Trimming left V 2 bases short and J 4 bases short, with 17 bases between. CDR1 is ENHRY and CDR2 is SYGVKD in the germline V gene. CDR3 size: 17 residues. The CDR3 is CAISEPAGGLSTGELFF. The CDR3 bases are TGTGCCATCAGTGAGCCAGCCGGGGGCTTGAGCACCGGGGAGCTGTTTTTT.

The chain links TRBV5-1 to TRBJ2-5; the match to TRBD2 covers 8 bases. Germline values: CDR1 SGHRS, CDR2 YFSETQ. With 5 bases clipped from V and 1 base from J, the junction kept 4 bases outside the gene matches. This CDR3 is built from 14 residues. The CDR3 loop is CASRLAGSQETQYF. In DNA, the CDR3 is TGCGCCAGCAGGTTAGCGGGGAGCCAAGAGACCCAGTACTTC.

This clone was observed a single time. The chain couples TRBV6-5 to TRBJ2-7, with TRBD2 matching 12 bases. Germline lookup yields CDR1 MNHEY and CDR2 SVGAGI. The CDR3 is 16 amino acids. The ends lost 4 bases at V and 1 base at J; junction bases unmatched: 5. The CDR3 spells CASSSGLAGLSYEQYF. As DNA, the CDR3 is TGTGCCAGCAGTTCTGGACTAGCGGGGTTATCCTACGAGCAGTACTTC.

The CDR3: CASSPIGGEDTEAFF. The CDR3 coding sequence is TGTGCCAGCTCACCAATCGGAGGGGAGGATACTGAAGCTTTCTTT. This chain uses TRBV18 with TRBJ1-1; a weak D match, TRBD1 (5 bases). This CDR3 contains 15 residues. With 2 bases removed from V and 5 bases from J, the gap between germline ends came to 15 bases. Per germline, CDR1 KGHSH and CDR2 LQKENI.

This clone was picked up one time. The rearrangement joins TRBV7-2 to TRBJ1-6, with D perhaps matching TRBD1 (5 bases). Deletions cut 5 bases from V and 5 bases from J, with 10 bases between. The V gene's germline CDR1 is SGHTA and CDR2 FQGNSA. The CDR3 is 14 amino acids. The CDR3 nucleotides read TGTGCCAGCAGCATCTGGGGGGATAATTCACCCCTCCACTTT. Its translation is CASSIWGDNSPLHF.

The chain combines TRBV27 with TRBJ1-5, with 9 nucleotides matching TRBD1. The CDR3 contains 16 residues. Germline V gene sequence: CDR1 MNHEY, CDR2 SMNVEV (reference sequence). With V trimmed by 5 bases and J by 5 bases, 10 bases remained unmatched. CDR3 sequence (DNA): TGTGCCAGCAGTGCAACCGGGACAGGGTATTATCAGCCCCAGCATTTT. Translation: CASSATGTGYYQPQHF.

The chain is built from TRBV2 and TRBJ2-7; the D gene is possibly TRBD2 (5 bases). Germline CDR1 SNHLY, CDR2 FYNNEI. V was trimmed by 5 bases and J by 0 bases, leaving 5 bases between them. The CDR3 spans 12 residues. The CDR3 region is CASSRDSYEQYF. CDR3 sequence (DNA): TGTGCCAGCAGTCGGGACTCCTACGAGCAGTACTTC.

V gene TRBV7-8 combines with J gene TRBJ1-2; the D gene is possibly TRBD1 (5 bases). CDR3 length equals 12 residues. V lost 5 bases, J lost 4 bases, and 8 bases lay in between. Germline V CDR1 and CDR2: SGHVS, FQNEAQ. CDR3 in DNA: TGTGCCAGCAGCGACGACAGCTATGGCTACACCTTC. It is translated as CASSDDSYGYTF.

The V call is TRBV11-2, the J call TRBJ2-3, with TRBD2 matching over 12 bases. Per the germline V gene, CDR1 is SGHAT and CDR2 is FQNNGV. The J segment lost 0 bases and the V segment lost 5 bases, leaving 6 bases of the junction unmatched. The CDR3 runs 17 residues. The CDR3 DNA is TGTGCCAGCAGCCCGACTAGCGGGGGCCCTAGCACAGATACGCAGTATTTT. It encodes CASSPTSGGPSTDTQYF. Complete variable domain (other parts from reference TRBV11-2 and TRBJ2-3): EAGVAQSPRYKIIEKRQSVAFWCNPISGHATLYWYQQILGQGPKLLIQFQNNGVVDDSQLPKDRFSAERLKGVDSTLKIQPAKLEDSAVYLCASSPTSGGPSTDTQYFGPGTRLTVL.

The V gene is TRBV24-1, the J gene TRBJ1-5; D unresolved. From germline, CDR1 is KGHDR and CDR2 SFDVKD. The CDR3 covers 15 residues. Trimming cost V 3 bases and J 1 base, with 9 bases left between them. CDR3 sequence reads: CATSDPRESNQPQHF. The DNA of the CDR3 is TGTGCCACCAGTGATCCTCGGGAAAGCAATCAGCCCCAGCATTTT.

The rearrangement joins TRBV19 to TRBJ2-2; D unresolved. This CDR3 has 15 residues. CDR1 and CDR2 (germline): LNHDA, SQIVND (reference sequence). Trimming cost V 5 bases and J 2 bases, with 12 bases left between them. This CDR3 reads CASSLRAQNTGELFF. CDR3 coding DNA: TGTGCCAGTAGTCTCCGGGCCCAAAACACCGGGGAGCTGTTTTTT. The variable domain in full, with the rest retrieved from reference TRBV19 and TRBJ2-2, is DGGITQSPKYLFRKEGQNVTLSCEQNLNHDAMYWYRQDPGQGLRLIYYSQIVNDFQKGDIAEGYSVSREKKESFPLTVTSAQKNPTAFYLCASSLRAQNTGELFFGEGSRLTVL.

The chain is built from TRBV5-1 and TRBJ1-6; D gene ambiguous. Trimming removed 1 base at V and 0 bases at J, with 8 bases between. This CDR3 spans 16 amino acids. CDR1 is SGHRS and CDR2 is YFSETQ in the germline V gene. In DNA, the CDR3 is TGCGCCAGCAGCTTGACGGGGAGCTCCTATAATTCACCCCTCCACTTT. The encoded protein is CASSLTGSSYNSPLHF. Together with reference TRBV5-1 and TRBJ1-6, the CDR3 gives the full variable domain: KAGVTQTPRYLIKTRGQQVTLSCSPISGHRSVSWYQQTPGQGLQFLFEYFSETQRNKGNFPGRFSGRQFSNSRSEMNVSTLELGDSALYLCASSLTGSSYNSPLHFGNGTRLTVT.

This chain joins TRBV28 and TRBJ2-5, with 7 bases identical to TRBD2. Trimming at V came to 2 bases and at J to 5 bases, leaving 14 bases not matched to a gene. Germline CDR1 MDHEN, CDR2 SYDVKM. CDR3 length: 17 residues. In DNA, the CDR3 is TGTGCCAGCAGTTTAATGGAGGGTAGGGAGGGTTCGGAGACCCAGTACTTC. It yields the protein CASSLMEGREGSETQYF.

The genes are TRBV6-6 and TRBJ1-2; D gene unclear. The CDR3 extends over 11 amino acids. Germline CDR1 MNHNY, CDR2 SVGAGI (reference sequence). Trimming shortened V by 6 bases and J by 2 bases, and 4 bases separated the two germline ends. The CDR3 nucleotides are TGTGCCAGCAGACCCAACTATGGCTACACCTTC. Its translation is CASRPNYGYTF.

This sequence joins TRBV6-6 and TRBJ2-3; D gene unclear. This CDR3 contains 14 residues. Germline values: CDR1 MNHNY, CDR2 SVGAGI (reference sequence). The germline V and J ends were trimmed by 4 bases and 0 bases, with 8 bases remaining between them. The CDR3 region is CASSSERSTDTQYF. The DNA for the CDR3 is TGTGCCAGCAGTTCCGAGAGAAGCACAGATACGCAGTATTTT.

The chain recombines TRBV24-1 with TRBJ2-7; the match to TRBD1 covers 7 bases. The CDR3 has 14 residues. Germline V gene sequence: CDR1 KGHDR, CDR2 SFDVKD. With 2 bases clipped from V and 10 bases from J, the junction kept 10 bases outside the gene matches. The CDR3 region is CATSDSKRTGLQYF. The CDR3, as DNA: TGTGCCACCAGTGATTCAAAACGGACAGGTCTCCAGTACTTC.

This clone has a handful of counts. The CDR3 sequence is CASSPAPQTVGSSKGYTF. The CDR3 DNA follows: TGTGCCAGCTCACCGGCCCCACAGACCGTCGGGAGCTCGAAGGGCTACACCTTC. V is TRBV18 and J is TRBJ1-2; D gene uncertain. Trimming left V 3 bases short and J 8 bases short, with 28 bases between. Germline CDR1 reads KGHSH; CDR2 reads LQKENI. The CDR3 extends over 18 amino acids.

This clone was detected only a few times. The chain has TRBV27 and TRBJ2-7; 8 bases line up with TRBD1. The V gene end was trimmed by 4 bases and the J gene end by 5 bases; junction bases not matched to a gene: 13. The germline CDR1 and CDR2 sequences are MNHEY and SMNVEV (reference sequence). The CDR3 runs 16 residues. The CDR3 is CASSSADRDNKDEQYF. The CDR3 bases are TGTGCCAGCAGTTCCGCGGACAGGGATAATAAGGACGAGCAGTACTTC.

The chain joins TRBV7-3 to TRBJ2-1; 7 bases match TRBD2. J was trimmed by 4 bases and V by 0 bases; bases with no gene match: 0. This CDR3 is 14 amino acids long. Per germline, CDR1 SGHTA and CDR2 FQGTGA. The CDR3 DNA reads TGTGCCAGCAGCTTAACGGGACTATACAATGAGCAGTTCTTC. Encoded protein: CASSLTGLYNEQFF.

The CDR3 sequence is CASSPPRDRGTEAFF. CDR3 DNA: TGTGCCAGCTCACCACCTCGGGACCGGGGCACTGAAGCTTTCTTT. The V gene is TRBV18, the J gene TRBJ1-1; D possibly corresponds to TRBD1 (5 bases). Germline assignment: CDR1 KGHSH and CDR2 LQKENI. V was pared by 0 bases and J by 4 bases, with 12 bases between. The CDR3 spans 15 residues.